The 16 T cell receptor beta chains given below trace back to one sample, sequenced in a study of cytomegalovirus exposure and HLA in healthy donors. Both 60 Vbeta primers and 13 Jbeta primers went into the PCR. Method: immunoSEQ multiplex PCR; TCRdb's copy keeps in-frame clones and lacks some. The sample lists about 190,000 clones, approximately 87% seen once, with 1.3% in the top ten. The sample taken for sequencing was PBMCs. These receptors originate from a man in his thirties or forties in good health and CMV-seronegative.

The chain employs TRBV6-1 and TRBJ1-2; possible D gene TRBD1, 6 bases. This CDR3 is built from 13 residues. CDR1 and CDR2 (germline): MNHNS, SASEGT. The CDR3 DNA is TGTGGAACCAGACAGGCCAGGGGCTATGGCTACACCTTC. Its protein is CGTRQARGYGYTF.

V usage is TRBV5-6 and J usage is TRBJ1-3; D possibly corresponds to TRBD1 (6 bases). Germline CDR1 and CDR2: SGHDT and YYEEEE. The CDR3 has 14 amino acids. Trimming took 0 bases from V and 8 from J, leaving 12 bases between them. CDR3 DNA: TGTGCCAGCAGCTTGGACAGGGTAGTTGACACCATATATTTT. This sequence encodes CASSLDRVVDTIYF.

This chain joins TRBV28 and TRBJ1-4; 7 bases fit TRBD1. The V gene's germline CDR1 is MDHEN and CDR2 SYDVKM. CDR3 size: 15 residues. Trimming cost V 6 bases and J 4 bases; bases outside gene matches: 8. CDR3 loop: CASRDSRGLNEKLFF. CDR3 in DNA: TGTGCCAGCAGGGACTCGAGGGGGCTTAATGAAAAACTGTTTTTT. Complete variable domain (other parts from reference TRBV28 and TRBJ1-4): DVKVTQSSRYLVKRTGEKVFLECVQDMDHENMFWYRQDPGLGLRLIYFSYDVKMKEKGDIPEGYSVSREKKERFSLILESASTNQTSMYLCASRDSRGLNEKLFFGSGTQLSVL.

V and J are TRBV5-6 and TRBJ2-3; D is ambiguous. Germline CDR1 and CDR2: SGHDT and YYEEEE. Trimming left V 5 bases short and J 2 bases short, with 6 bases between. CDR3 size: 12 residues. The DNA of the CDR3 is TGTGCCAGCAGTGCGGACACAGATACGCAGTATTTT. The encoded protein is CASSADTDTQYF. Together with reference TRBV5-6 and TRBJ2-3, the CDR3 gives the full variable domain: DAGVTQSPTHLIKTRGQQVTLRCSPKSGHDTVSWYQQALGQGPQFIFQYYEEEERQRGNFPDRFSGHQFPNYSSELNVNALLLGDSALYLCASSADTDTQYFGPGTRLTVL.

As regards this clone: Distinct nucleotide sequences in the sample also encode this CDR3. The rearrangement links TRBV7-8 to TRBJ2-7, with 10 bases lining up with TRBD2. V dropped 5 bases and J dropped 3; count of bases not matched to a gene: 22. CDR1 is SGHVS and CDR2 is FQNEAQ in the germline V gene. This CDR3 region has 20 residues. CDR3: CASSLPRLASGGSSLYEQYF. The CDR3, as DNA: TGTGCCAGCAGCCTCCCCCGACTGGCTAGCGGGGGTTCAAGCCTCTACGAGCAGTACTTC.

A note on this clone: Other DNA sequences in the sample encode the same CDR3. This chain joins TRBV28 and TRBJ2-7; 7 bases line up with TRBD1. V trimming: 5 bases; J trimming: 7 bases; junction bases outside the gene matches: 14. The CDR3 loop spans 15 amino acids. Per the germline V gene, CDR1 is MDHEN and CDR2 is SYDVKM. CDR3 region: CASSPTEEGANEQYF. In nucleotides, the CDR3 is TGTGCCAGCAGTCCTACTGAAGAGGGGGCTAATGAGCAGTACTTC.

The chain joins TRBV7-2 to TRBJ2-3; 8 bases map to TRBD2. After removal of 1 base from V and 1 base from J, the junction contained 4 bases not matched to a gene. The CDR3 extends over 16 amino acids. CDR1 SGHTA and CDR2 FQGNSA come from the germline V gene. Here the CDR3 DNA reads TGTGCCAGCAGCTTAGACCAAGCGGGGGGCACAGATACGCAGTATTTT. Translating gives CASSLDQAGGTDTQYF.

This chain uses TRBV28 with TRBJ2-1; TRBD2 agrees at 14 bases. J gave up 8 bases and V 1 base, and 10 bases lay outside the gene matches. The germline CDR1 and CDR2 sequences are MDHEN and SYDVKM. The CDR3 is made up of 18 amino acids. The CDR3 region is CASSLSDGLAGGIDEQFF. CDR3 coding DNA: TGTGCCAGCAGTTTATCCGACGGACTAGCGGGAGGTATCGATGAGCAGTTCTTC.

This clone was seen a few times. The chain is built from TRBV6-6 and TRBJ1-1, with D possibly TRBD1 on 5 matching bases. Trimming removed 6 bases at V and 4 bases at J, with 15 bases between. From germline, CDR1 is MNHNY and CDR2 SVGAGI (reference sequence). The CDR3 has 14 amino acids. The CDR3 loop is CASSPGGFGTEAFF. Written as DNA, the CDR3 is TGTGCCAGCAGCCCGGGGGGGTTTGGCACTGAAGCTTTCTTT.

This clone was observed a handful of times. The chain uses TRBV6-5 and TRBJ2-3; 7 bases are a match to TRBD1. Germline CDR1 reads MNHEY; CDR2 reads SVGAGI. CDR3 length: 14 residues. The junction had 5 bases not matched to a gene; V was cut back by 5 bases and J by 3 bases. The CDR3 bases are TGTGCCAGCAGTGACGGGACAGAGACAGATACGCAGTATTTT. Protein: CASSDGTETDTQYF.

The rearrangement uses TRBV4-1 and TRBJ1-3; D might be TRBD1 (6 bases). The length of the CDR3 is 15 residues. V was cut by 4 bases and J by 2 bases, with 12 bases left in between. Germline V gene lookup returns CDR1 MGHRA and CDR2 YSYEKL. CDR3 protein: CASSPQQGPGNTIYF. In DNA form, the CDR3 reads TGCGCCAGCAGCCCCCAACAGGGACCTGGAAACACCATATATTTT.

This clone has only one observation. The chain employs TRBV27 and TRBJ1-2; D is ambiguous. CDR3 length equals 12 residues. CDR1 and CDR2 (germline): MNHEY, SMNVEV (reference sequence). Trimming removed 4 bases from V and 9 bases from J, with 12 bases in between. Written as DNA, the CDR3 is TGTGCCAGCAGTTCTGCGCAATCGAGCTACACCTTC. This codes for CASSSAQSSYTF.

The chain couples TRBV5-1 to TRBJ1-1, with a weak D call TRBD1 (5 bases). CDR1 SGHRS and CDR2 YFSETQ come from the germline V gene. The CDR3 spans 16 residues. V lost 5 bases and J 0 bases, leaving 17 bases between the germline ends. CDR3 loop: CASRPGHNSLNTEAFF. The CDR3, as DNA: TGCGCCAGCAGACCAGGACACAACTCATTGAACACTGAAGCTTTCTTT.

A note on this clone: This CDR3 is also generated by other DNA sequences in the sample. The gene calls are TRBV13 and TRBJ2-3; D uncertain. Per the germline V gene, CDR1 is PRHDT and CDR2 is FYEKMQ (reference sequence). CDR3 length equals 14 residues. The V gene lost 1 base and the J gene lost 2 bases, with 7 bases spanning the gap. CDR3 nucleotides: TGTGCCAGCAGCTTAGTACAGCCCACAGATACGCAGTATTTT. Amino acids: CASSLVQPTDTQYF.

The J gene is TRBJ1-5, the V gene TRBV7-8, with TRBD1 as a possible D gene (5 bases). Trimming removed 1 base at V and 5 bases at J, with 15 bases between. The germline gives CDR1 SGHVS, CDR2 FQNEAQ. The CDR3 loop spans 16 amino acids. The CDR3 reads CASSLGLWGGDQPQHF. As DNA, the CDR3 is TGTGCCAGCAGCTTAGGTCTATGGGGGGGGGATCAGCCCCAGCATTTT.

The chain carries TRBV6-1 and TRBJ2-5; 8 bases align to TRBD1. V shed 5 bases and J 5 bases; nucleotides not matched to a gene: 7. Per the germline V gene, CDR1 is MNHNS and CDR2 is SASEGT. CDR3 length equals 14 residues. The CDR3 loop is CASSTGGGMETQYF. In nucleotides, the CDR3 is TGTGCCAGCAGTACAGGGGGTGGAATGGAGACCCAGTACTTC.